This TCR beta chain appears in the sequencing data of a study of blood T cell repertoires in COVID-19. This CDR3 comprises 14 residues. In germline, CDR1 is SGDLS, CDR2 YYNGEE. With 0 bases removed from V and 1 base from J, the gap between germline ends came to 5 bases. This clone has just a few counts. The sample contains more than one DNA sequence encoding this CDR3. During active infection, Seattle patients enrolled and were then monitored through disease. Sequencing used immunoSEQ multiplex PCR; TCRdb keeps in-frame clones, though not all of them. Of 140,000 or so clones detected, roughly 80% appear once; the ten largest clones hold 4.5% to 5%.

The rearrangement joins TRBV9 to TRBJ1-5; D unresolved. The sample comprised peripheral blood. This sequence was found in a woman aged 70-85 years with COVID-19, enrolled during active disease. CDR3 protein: CASSVDGSNQPQHF. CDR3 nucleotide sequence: TGTGCCAGCAGCGTAGACGGGAGCAATCAGCCCCAGCATTTT.